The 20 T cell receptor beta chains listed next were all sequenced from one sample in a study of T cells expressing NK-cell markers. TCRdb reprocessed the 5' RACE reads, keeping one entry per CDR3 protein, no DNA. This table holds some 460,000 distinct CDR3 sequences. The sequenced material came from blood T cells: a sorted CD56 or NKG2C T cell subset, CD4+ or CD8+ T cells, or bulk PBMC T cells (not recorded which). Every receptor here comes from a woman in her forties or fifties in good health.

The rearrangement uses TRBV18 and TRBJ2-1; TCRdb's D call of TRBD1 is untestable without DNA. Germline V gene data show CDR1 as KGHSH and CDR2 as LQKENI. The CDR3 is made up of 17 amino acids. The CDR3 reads CASSTSFRTLVVHEQFF.

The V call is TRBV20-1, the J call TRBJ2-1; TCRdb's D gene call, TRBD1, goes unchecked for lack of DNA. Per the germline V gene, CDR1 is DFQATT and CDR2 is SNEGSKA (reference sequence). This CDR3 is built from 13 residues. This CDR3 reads CSARPGQYNEQFF.

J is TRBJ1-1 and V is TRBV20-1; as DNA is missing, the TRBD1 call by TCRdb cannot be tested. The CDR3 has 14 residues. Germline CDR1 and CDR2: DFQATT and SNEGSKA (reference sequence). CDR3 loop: CSASRDSSLAEAFF.

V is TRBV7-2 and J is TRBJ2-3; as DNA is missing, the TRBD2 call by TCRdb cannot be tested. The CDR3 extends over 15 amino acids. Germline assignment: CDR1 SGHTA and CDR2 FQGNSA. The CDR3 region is CASSRMRDSGDTQYF.

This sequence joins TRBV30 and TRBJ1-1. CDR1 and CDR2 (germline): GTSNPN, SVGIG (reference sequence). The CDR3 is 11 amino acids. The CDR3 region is CAWSVKVEAFF.

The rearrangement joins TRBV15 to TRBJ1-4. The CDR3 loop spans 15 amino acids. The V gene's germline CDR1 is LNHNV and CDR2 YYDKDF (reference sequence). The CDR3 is CATSRSPKHAEKLFF.

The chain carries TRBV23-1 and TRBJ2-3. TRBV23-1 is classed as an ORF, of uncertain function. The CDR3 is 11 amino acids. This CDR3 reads CAGSCTDTQYF.

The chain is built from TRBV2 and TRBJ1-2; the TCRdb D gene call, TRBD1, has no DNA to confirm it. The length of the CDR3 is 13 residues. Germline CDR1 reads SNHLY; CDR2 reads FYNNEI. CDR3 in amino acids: CASSVGQGFGYTF. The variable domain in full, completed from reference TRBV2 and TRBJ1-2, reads EPEVTQTPSHQVTQMGQEVILRCVPISNHLYFYWYRQILGQKVEFLVSFYNNEISEKSEIFDDQFSVERPDGSNFTLKIRSTKLEDSAMYFCASSVGQGFGYTFGSGTRLTVV.

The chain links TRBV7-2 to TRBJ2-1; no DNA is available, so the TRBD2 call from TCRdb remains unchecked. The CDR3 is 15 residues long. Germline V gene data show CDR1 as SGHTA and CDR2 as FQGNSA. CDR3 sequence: CASSKLVIPGNEQFF.

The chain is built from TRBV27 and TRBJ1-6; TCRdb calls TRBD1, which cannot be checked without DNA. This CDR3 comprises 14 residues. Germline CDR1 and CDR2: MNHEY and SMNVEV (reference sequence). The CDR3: CASREGQGDSPLHF.

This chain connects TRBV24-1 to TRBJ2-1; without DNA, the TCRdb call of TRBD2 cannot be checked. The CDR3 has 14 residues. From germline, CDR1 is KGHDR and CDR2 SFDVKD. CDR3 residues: CATSDKRVVHEQFF.

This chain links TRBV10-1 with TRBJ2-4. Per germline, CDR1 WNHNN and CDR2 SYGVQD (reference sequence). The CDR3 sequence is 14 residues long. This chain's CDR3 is CASTLLSAKNIQYF.

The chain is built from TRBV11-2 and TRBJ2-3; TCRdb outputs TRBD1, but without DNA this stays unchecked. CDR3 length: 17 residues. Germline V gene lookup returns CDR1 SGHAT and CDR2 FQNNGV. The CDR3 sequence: CASSQTLQGASTDTQYF.

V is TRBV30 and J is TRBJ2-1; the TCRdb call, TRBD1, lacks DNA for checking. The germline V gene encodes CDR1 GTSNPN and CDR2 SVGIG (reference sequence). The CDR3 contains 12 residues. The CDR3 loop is CAWSEGGGEQFF.

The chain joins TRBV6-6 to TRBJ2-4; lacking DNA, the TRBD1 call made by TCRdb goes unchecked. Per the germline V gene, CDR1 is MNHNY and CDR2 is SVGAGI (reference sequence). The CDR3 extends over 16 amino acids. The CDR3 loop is CASSYSGTGAKNIQYF.

This CDR3 is CASNPRGVLETQYF. The genes are TRBV2 and TRBJ2-5; TCRdb's D call of TRBD1 is untestable without DNA. This CDR3 is 14 amino acids long. Germline loops: CDR1 SNHLY, CDR2 FYNNEI.

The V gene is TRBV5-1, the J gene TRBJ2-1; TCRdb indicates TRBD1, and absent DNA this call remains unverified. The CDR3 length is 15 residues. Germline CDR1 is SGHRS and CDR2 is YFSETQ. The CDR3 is CASSLGQGNQRKQFF.

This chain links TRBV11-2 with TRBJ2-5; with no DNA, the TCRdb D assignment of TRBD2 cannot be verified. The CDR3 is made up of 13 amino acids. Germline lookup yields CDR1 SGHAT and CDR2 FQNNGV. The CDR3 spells CASSEDWRETQYF.

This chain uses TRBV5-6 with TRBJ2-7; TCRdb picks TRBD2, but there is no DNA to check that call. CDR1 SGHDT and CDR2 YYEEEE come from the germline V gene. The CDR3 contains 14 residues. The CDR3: CASSLGSSGYEQYF.

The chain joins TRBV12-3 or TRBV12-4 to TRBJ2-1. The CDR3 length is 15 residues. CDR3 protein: CASSLVAGLYNEQFF.